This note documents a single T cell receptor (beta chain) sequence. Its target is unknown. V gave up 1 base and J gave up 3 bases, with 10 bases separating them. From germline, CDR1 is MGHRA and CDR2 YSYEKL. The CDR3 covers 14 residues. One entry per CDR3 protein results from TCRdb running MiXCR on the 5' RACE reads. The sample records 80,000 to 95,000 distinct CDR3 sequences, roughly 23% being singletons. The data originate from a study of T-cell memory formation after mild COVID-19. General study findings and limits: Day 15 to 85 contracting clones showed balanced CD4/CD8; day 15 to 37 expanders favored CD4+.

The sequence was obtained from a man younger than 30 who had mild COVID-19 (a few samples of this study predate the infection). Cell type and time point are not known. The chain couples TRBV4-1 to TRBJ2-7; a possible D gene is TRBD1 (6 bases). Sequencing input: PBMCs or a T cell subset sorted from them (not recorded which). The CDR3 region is CASSQGPGVYEQYF. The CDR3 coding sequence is TGCGCCAGCAGCCAAGGTCCAGGGGTCTACGAGCAGTACTTC.